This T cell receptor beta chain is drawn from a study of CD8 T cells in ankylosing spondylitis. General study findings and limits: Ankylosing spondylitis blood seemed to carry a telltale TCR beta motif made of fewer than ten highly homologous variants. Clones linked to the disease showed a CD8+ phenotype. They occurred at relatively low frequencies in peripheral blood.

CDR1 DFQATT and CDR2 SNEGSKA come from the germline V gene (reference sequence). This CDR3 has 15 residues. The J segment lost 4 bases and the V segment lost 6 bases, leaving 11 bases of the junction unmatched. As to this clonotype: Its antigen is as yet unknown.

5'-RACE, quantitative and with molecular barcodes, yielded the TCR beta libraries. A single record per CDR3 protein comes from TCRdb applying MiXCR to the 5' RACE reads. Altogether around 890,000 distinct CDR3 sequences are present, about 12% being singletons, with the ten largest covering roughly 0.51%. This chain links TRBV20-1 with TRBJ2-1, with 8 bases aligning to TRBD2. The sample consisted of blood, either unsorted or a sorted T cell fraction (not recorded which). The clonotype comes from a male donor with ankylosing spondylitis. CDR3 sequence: CSARSLAGPYNEQFF. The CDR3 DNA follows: TGCAGTGCAAGGTCTCTAGCGGGCCCTTACAATGAGCAGTTCTTC.